This TCR beta chain was identified during a study of early T cells in non-severe SARS-CoV-2 infection. Overall study context: Investigators sequenced bulk RNA drawn from unsorted whole blood, and chains remained unpaired.

This clonotype was observed many times. CDR1 is SGDLS, CDR2 YYNGEE, per germline. Trimming took off 0 bases at V and 1 base at J, with 10 bases between the two ends. There are 15 residues in the CDR3. The TCR library protocol was used to attach unique molecular identifiers. These identifiers were attached to individual cDNA molecules. Via MiXCR, TCRdb re-called the 5' RACE reads, giving one row per CDR3 protein. The data contain approximately 50,000 distinct CDR3 sequences, approximately 9.4% of them singletons. Sequences were obtained from whole blood. The V and J genes are TRBV9 and TRBJ1-1; D may be TRBD1 (5 bases). The source is an adult who was a healthcare worker with PCR-confirmed SARS-CoV-2 infection or an uninfected control (not recorded which). CDR3 nucleotides: TGTGCCAGCAGCGTAGGTACAGGTCCGAACACTGAAGCTTTCTTT. Translating it yields CASSVGTGPNTEAFF.